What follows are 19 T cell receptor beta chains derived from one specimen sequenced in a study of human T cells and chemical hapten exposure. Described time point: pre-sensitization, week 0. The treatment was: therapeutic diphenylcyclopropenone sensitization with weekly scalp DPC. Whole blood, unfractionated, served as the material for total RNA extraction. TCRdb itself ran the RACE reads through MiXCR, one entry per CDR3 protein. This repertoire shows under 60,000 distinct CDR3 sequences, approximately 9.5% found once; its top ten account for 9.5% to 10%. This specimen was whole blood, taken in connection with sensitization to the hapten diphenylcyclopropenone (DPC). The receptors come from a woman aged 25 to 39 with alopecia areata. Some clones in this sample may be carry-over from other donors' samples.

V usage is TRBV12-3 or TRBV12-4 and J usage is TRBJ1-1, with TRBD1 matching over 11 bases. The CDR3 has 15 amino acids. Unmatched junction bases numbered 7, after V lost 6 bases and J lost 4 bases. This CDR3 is CASSRTGGLGTEAFF. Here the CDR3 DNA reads TGTGCCAGCAGCAGGACAGGGGGCCTGGGCACTGAAGCTTTCTTT.

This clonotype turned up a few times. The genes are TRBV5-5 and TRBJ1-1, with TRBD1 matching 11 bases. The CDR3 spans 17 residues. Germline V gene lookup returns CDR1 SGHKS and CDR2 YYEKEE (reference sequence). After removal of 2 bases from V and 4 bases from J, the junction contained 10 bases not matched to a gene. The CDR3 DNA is TGTGCCAGCAGCTTCAGGACAGGGGGCGCAAGGGGCACTGAAGCTTTCTTT. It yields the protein CASSFRTGGARGTEAFF.

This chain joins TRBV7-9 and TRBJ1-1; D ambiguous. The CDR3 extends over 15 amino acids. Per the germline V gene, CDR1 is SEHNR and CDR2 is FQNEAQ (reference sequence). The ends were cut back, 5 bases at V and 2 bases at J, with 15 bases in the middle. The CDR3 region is CASSPPGVRNTEAFF. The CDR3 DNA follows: TGTGCCAGCAGCCCACCAGGAGTAAGAAACACTGAAGCTTTCTTT.

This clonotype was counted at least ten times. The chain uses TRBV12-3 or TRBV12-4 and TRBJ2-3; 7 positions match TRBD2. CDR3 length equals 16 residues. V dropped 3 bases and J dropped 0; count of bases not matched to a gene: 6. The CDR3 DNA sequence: TGTGCCAGCAGTTTTAGGCGGGGGAGAAGCACAGATACGCAGTATTTT. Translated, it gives CASSFRRGRSTDTQYF.

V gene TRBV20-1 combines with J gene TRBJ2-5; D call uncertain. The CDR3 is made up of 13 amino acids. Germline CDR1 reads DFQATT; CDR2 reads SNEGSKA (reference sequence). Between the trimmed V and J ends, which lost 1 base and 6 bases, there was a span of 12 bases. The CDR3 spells CSARVPGRKTQYF. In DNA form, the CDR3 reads TGCAGTGCTAGAGTTCCAGGCCGCAAGACCCAGTACTTC.

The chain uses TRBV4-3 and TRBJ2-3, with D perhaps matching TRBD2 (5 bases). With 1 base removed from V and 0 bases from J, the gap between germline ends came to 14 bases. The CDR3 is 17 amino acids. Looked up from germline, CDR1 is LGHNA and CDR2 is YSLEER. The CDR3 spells CASSQGHGIHSTDTQYF. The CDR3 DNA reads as TGCGCCAGCAGCCAAGGACACGGGATCCACAGCACAGATACGCAGTATTTT.

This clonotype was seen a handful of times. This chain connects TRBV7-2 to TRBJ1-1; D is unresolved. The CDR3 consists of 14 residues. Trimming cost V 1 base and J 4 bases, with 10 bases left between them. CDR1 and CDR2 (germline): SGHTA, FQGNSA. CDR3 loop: CASSLGGFGTEAFF. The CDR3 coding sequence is TGTGCCAGCAGCTTAGGGGGTTTTGGCACTGAAGCTTTCTTT.

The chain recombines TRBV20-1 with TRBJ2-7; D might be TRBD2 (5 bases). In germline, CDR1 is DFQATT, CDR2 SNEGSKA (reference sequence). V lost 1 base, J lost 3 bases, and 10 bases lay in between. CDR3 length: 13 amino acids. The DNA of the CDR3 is TGCAGTGCTAGAGGCGAGACTATCTACGAGCAGTACTTC. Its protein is CSARGETIYEQYF.

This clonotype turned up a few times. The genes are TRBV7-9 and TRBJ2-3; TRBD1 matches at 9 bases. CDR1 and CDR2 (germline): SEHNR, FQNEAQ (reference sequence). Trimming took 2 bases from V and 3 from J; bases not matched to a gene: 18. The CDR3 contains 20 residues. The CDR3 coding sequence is TGTGCCAGCAGCTTATCGATCCACGGACAGGGGCTTCATCTTACAGATACGCAGTATTTT. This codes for CASSLSIHGQGLHLTDTQYF.

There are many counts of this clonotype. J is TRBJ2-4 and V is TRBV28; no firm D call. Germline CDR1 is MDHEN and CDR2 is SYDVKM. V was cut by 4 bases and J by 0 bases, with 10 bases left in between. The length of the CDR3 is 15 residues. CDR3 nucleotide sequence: TGTGCCAGCAGTTCCTCTAATATAGCCAAAAACATTCAGTACTTC. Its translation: CASSSSNIAKNIQYF. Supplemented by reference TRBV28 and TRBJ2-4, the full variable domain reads DVKVTQSSRYLVKRTGEKVFLECVQDMDHENMFWYRQDPGLGLRLIYFSYDVKMKEKGDIPEGYSVSREKKERFSLILESASTNQTSMYLCASSSSNIAKNIQYFGAGTRLSVL.

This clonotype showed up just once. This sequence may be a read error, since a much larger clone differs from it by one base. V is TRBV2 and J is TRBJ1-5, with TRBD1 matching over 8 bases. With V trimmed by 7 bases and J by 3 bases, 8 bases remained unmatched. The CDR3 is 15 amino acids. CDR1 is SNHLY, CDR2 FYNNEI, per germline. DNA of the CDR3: TGTGCCAGCAACCGACAGGGGACAATCAATCAGCCCCAGCATTTT. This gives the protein CASNRQGTINQPQHF.

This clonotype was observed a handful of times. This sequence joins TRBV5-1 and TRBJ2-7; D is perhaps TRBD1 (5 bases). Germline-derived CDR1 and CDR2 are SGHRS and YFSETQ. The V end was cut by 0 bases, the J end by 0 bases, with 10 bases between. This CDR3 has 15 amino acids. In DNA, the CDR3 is TGCGCCAGCAGCTTGGATTCCCAGGGCTCCTACGAGCAGTACTTC. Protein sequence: CASSLDSQGSYEQYF.

The DNA for the CDR3 is TGTGCCAGCAGCCAAGATTCAGGGGTGAATCAGCCCCAGCATTTT. Translated, it gives CASSQDSGVNQPQHF. The V and J genes are TRBV3-1 and TRBJ1-5; D may be TRBD1 (6 bases). V dropped 0 bases and J dropped 4 bases, with 10 bases sitting between them. CDR3 length: 15 residues. Germline CDR1 is LGHDT and CDR2 is YNNKEL (reference sequence).

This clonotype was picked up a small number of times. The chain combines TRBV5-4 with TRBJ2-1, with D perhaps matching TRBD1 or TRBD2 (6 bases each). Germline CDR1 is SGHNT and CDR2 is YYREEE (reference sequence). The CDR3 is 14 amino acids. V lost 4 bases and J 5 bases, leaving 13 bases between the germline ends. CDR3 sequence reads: CASSPGDTNNEQFF. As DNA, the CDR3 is TGTGCCAGCAGCCCGGGGGACACCAACAATGAGCAGTTCTTC.

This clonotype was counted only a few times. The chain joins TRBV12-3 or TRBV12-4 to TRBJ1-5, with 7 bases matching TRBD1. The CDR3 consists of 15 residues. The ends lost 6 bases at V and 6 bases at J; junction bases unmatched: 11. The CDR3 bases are TGTGCCAGCAGGGGACAGCCCTTGTCTGGTCAGCCCCAGCATTTT. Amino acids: CASRGQPLSGQPQHF.

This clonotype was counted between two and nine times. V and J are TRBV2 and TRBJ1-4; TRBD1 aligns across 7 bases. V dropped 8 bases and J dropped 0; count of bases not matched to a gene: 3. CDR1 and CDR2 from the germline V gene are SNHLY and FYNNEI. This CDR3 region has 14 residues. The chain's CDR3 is CASGGTATNEKLFF. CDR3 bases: TGTGCCAGCGGGGGGACAGCAACTAATGAAAAACTGTTTTTT.

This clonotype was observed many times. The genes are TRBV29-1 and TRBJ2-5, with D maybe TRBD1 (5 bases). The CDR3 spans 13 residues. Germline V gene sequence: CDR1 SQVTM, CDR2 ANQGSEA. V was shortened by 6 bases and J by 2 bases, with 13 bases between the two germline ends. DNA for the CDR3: TGCAGCGTGCGCGACAGAGTGCAAGAGACCCAGTACTTC. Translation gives CSVRDRVQETQYF.

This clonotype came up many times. Here the CDR3 DNA reads TGCAGTGCTAGAGATAGGGGGCCCACAGATACGCAGTATTTT. It codes for CSARDRGPTDTQYF. The rearrangement uses TRBV20-1 and TRBJ2-3; 7 bases are shared with TRBD1. This CDR3 has 14 amino acids. The germline gives CDR1 DFQATT, CDR2 SNEGSKA (reference sequence). V dropped 0 bases and J dropped 2; count of bases not matched to a gene: 2.

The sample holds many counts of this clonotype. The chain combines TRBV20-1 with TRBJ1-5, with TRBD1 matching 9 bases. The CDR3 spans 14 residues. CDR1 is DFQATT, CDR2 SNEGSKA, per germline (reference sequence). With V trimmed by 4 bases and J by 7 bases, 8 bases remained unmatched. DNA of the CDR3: TGCAGTGCTAAGGGACAGGGAATGGAGCAGCCCCAGCATTTT. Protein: CSAKGQGMEQPQHF.